This T cell receptor (beta chain) was identified in a study of blood T cell repertoires in COVID-19. Background on the study: Some COVID-19 samples were acute and others convalescent; all came from the United States, Italy and Spain.

Profiling relied on immunoSEQ multiplex PCR, and the TCRdb table lists in-frame clones only, not all of them. Of approximately 170,000 clones detected, around 86% appear once; the ten largest clones hold roughly 2.4%. Trimming took off 5 bases at V and 6 bases at J, with 14 bases between the two ends. CDR1 is MDHEN, CDR2 SYDVKM, per germline. The CDR3 is 13 amino acids. V and J are TRBV28 and TRBJ2-7; the D is unclear. The sample consisted of peripheral blood. The receptor's source is an elderly woman with COVID-19, enrolled during active disease. CDR3 sequence (DNA): TGTGCCAGCAGTCCAACCCTATTTGGCGAGCAGTACTTC. Amino acid sequence: CASSPTLFGEQYF.